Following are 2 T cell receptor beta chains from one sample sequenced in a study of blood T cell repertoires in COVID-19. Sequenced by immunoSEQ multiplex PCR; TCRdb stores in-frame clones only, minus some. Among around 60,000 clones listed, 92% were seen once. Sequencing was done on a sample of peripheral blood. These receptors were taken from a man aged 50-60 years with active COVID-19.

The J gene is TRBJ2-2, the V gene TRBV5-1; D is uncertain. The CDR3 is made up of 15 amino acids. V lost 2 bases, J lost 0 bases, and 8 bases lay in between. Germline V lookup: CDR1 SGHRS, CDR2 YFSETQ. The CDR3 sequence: CASSLVSANTGELFF. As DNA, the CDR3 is TGCGCCAGCAGCTTAGTTAGTGCGAACACCGGGGAGCTGTTTTTT. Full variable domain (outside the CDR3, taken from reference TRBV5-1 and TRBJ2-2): KAGVTQTPRYLIKTRGQQVTLSCSPISGHRSVSWYQQTPGQGLQFLFEYFSETQRNKGNFPGRFSGRQFSNSRSEMNVSTLELGDSALYLCASSLVSANTGELFFGEGSRLTVL.

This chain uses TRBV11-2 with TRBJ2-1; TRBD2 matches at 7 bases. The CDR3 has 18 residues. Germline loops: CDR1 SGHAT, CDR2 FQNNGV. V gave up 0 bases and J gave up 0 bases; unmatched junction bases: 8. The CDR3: CASSLDVGAGRSYNEQFF. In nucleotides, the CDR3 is TGTGCCAGCAGCTTAGATGTAGGAGCGGGACGCTCCTACAATGAGCAGTTCTTC.